The clone carrying this T cell receptor (beta chain) has a count of ten or more. One entry per CDR3 protein, called by TCRdb with MiXCR from the 5' RACE reads. The profile covers around 98,000 distinct CDR3 sequences, with approximately 16% appearing a single time and 6.2% taken by the ten largest. The data were obtained in a study of T cells of healthy individuals. The sequence was collected from a human donor in good health.

Here the CDR3 reads CASSLGRGGRNQETQYF. For the CDR3, the DNA is TGTGCCAGCAGCCTAGGGCGGGGGGGTCGAAATCAAGAGACCCAGTACTTC. The chain has TRBV7-2 and TRBJ2-5, with 9 bases aligning to TRBD2. Trimming took 5 bases from V and 2 from J; bases not matched to a gene: 12. Germline V gives CDR1 SGHTA, CDR2 FQGNSA. The CDR3 totals 17 residues. The variable domain in full, with the rest retrieved from reference TRBV7-2 and TRBJ2-5, is GAGVSQSPSNKVTEKGKDVELRCDPISGHTALYWYRQSLGQGLEFLIYFQGNSAPDKSGLPSDRFSAERTGGSVSTLTIQRTQQEDSAVYLCASSLGRGGRNQETQYFGPGTRLLVL.